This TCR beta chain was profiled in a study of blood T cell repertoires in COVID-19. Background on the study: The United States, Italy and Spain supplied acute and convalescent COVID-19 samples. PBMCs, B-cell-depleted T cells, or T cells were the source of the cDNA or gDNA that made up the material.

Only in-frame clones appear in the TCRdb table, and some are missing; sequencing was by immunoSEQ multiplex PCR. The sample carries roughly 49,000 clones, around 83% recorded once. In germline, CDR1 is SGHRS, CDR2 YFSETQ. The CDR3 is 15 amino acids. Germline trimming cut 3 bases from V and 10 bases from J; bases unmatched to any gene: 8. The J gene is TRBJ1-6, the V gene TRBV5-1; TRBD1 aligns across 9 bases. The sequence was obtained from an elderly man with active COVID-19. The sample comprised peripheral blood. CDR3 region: CASSSRTGEESPLHF. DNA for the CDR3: TGCGCCAGCAGCTCCCGGACAGGGGAAGAATCACCCCTCCACTTT. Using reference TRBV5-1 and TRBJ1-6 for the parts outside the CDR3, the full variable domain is KAGVTQTPRYLIKTRGQQVTLSCSPISGHRSVSWYQQTPGQGLQFLFEYFSETQRNKGNFPGRFSGRQFSNSRSEMNVSTLELGDSALYLCASSSRTGEESPLHFGNGTRLTVT.